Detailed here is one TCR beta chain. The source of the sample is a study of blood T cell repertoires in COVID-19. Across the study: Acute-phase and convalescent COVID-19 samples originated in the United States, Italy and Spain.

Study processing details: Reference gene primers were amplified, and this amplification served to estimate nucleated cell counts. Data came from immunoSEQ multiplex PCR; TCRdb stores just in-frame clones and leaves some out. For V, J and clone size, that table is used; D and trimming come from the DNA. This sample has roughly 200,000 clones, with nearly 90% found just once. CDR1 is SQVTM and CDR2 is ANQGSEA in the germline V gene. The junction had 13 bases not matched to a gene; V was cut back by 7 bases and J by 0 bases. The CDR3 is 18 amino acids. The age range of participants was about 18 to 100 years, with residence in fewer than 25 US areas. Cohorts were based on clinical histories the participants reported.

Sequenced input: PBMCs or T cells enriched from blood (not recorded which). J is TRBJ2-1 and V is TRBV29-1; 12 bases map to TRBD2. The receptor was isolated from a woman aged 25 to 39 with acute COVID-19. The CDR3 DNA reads TGCAGCGCGGAAGGACTAGCGGGAAGAGCATCCTCCTACAATGAGCAGTTCTTC. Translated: CSAEGLAGRASSYNEQFF.